Detailed here is one TCR beta chain. The antigen is unknown. Primers for the PCR totalled 60 Vbeta and 13 Jbeta. Sequencing was performed with immunoSEQ multiplex PCR; in TCRdb, only in-frame clones are kept and a portion is missing. The sample lists 110,000 or so clones, 74% occurring once. The data are from a study of cytomegalovirus exposure and HLA in healthy donors. General study points: Highest at DRB1 and lowest at HLA-C, TCR association rates differed among HLA loci in a later analysis.

Germline lookup yields CDR1 SNHLY and CDR2 FYNNEI. This CDR3 has 12 amino acids. V lost 7 bases, J lost 5 bases, and 3 bases stayed unmatched. The specimen was PBMCs. The clonotype was recovered from a human donor in good health. This chain connects TRBV2 to TRBJ2-5, with TRBD2 identical over 8 bases. DNA of the CDR3: TGTGCCAGCATAAGACTAGCGGAGACCCAGTACTTC. Translation: CASIRLAETQYF.